The rows below give T cell receptor beta chains drawn from one sample of a study of monozygotic twins with inflammatory bowel disease. TCRdb re-called the 5' RACE reads, yielding one record per CDR3 amino acid sequence without DNA. The specimen's table records about 140,000 distinct CDR3 sequences. Source material: blood. Receptors were obtained from a human donor with ulcerative colitis or Crohn's disease, or a healthy co-twin of an affected twin (not recorded which). The CDR3 runs from the conserved cysteine through the conserved F or W.

TRBJ2-1 TRBV12-3/TRBV12-4 CASTSTSGRAGEQFF
TRBJ2-7 TRBV5-6 CASSSGTSGFYEQYF
TRBJ2-4 TRBV7-3 CASSLTEVPGIQYF
TRBJ2-7 TRBV12-3/TRBV12-4 CASSLGGRTREQYF
TRBJ1-1 TRBV5-4 CASSLEKTNTEAFF
TRBJ2-1 TRBV5-1 CASSSGGPSYNEQFF
TRBJ2-6 TRBV29-1 CSVEGGPSSGANVLTF
TRBJ1-4 TRBV29-1 CTPPSLNEKLFF
TRBJ1-2 TRBV5-1 CASSFVGGQDYGYTF
TRBJ2-3 TRBV6-1 CASRGAGEVSDTQYF
TRBJ1-1 TRBV18 CASSPREMDTEAFF
TRBJ1-1 TRBV25-1 CASSELDRGISTEAFF
TRBJ1-1 TRBV29-1 CSVEESGGFTEAFF
TRBJ1-6 TRBV5-1 CASSPGQGPHSPLHF
TRBJ2-6 TRBV18 CASSRGTASGANVLTF
TRBJ2-7 TRBV5-1 CASSPMAGAYEQYF
TRBJ2-3 TRBV5-1 CASSWTTSAGTDTQYF